The 22 T cell receptor beta chains listed next were all sequenced from one sample in a study of metastatic and nonmetastatic thyroid tumors. Thyroid surgery had not been preceded by any treatment in any patient. With MiXCR, TCRdb called clones anew from the PCR reads. The sample records 30,000 to 40,000 clones, about 21% being singletons. Sequenced input: tumor tissue. The receptors shown here come from a male donor with papillary thyroid cancer or a benign thyroid nodule (not recorded which). Some clones in this sample may be carry-over from other donors' samples.

The chain combines TRBV6-1 with TRBJ1-2, with D uncertain. CDR1 is MNHNS and CDR2 is SASEGT in the germline V gene. V was shortened by 6 bases and J by 4 bases, with 12 bases between the two germline ends. The CDR3 contains 13 residues. The CDR3 DNA reads as TGTGCCAGCAGCCCGTGGCGAGTCTATGGCTACACCTTC. Translated: CASSPWRVYGYTF.

The genes are TRBV6-5 and TRBJ1-1, with D hard to call. CDR3 length: 12 residues. CDR1 is MNHEY and CDR2 is SVGAGI in the germline V gene. V lost 6 bases to trimming and J lost 4 bases, with 9 bases between them. CDR3 protein: CASSFLVTEAFF. CDR3 bases: TGTGCCAGCAGCTTTCTGGTCACTGAAGCTTTCTTT.

V is TRBV30 and J is TRBJ2-2; D is perhaps TRBD2 (7 bases). CDR3 length equals 14 residues. Germline V gene data show CDR1 as GTSNPN and CDR2 as SVGIG (reference sequence). Trimming pared 3 bases from V and 7 bases from J, leaving 15 bases between. The CDR3 region has the DNA TGTGCCTGGAGCCCACGGGGGGCCCTCGGGGAGCTGTTTTTT. Translated, it gives CAWSPRGALGELFF.

Worth noting for this clone: One base away lies a much larger clone, so this may be a sequencing read error. This sample also contains other DNA sequences that code for the same CDR3. The V call is TRBV20-1, the J call TRBJ2-3; 7 nucleotides line up with TRBD2. Germline V gene data show CDR1 as DFQATT and CDR2 as SNEGSKA (reference sequence). This CDR3 has 15 residues. V shed 7 bases, J shed 4 bases, and the junction held 14 bases outside the gene matches. The CDR3 nucleotides are TGCAGTGGAATAGCAGAGCGGGGTTCTCCAGATACGCAGTATTTT. This sequence encodes CSGIAERGSPDTQYF.

This clone was seen many times. This chain links TRBV30 with TRBJ1-4, with D tentatively TRBD1 (5 bases). CDR1 and CDR2 from the germline V gene are GTSNPN and SVGIG (reference sequence). The CDR3 runs 14 residues. The V and J ends lost 0 bases and 7 bases respectively, with 12 bases between them. Here the CDR3 DNA reads TGTGCCTGGAGTGTAAAGGGGTTCAGTGAAAAACTGTTTTTT. Translation gives CAWSVKGFSEKLFF.

This clone was counted at least ten times. This chain's CDR3 is CASSMGGHGYTF. The DNA of the CDR3 is TGTGCCAGCAGTATGGGAGGGCACGGCTACACCTTC. The gene calls are TRBV11-2 and TRBJ1-2, with no clear D. This CDR3 contains 12 residues. The V and J ends lost 6 bases and 8 bases respectively, with 13 bases between them. Germline V gives CDR1 SGHAT, CDR2 FQNNGV.

By frequency in the sample, this clone is medium-sized (0.01 to 0.1%). The chain employs TRBV6-1 and TRBJ2-7, with 7 bases identical to TRBD1. In germline, CDR1 is MNHNS, CDR2 SASEGT. The V and J ends lost 6 bases and 1 base, in that order; junction bases with no gene match: 9. CDR3 length equals 15 residues. The CDR3 loop reads CASRAARQGSYEQYF. The CDR3 DNA sequence: TGTGCCAGCAGGGCAGCCCGACAGGGTTCCTACGAGCAGTACTTC.

The table lists this clone with many counts. V is TRBV4-3 and J is TRBJ2-5; D is unresolved. The CDR3 has 13 amino acids. The V end lost 3 bases, the J end lost 1 base, and 6 bases lay between the germline ends. The germline gives CDR1 LGHNA, CDR2 YSLEER. CDR3 residues: CASSHPPQETQYF. The CDR3 nucleotides read TGCGCCAGCAGCCACCCCCCCCAAGAGACCCAGTACTTC.

This clone was picked up many times. A much larger clone lies one base from this, so it may be a read error. The rearrangement uses TRBV5-1 and TRBJ1-1, with 7 bases that match TRBD1. With 0 bases clipped from V and 4 bases from J, the junction kept 6 bases outside the gene matches. Per the germline V gene, CDR1 is SGHRS and CDR2 is YFSETQ. This CDR3 contains 15 residues. The CDR3 spells CASSLGIQGGTEAFF. CDR3 coding DNA: TGCGCCAGCAGCTTGGGGATCCAGGGGGGCACTGAAGCTTTCTTT. Complete variable domain (other parts from reference TRBV5-1 and TRBJ1-1): KAGVTQTPRYLIKTRGQQVTLSCSPISGHRSVSWYQQTPGQGLQFLFEYFSETQRNKGNFPGRFSGRQFSNSRSEMNVSTLELGDSALYLCASSLGIQGGTEAFFGQGTRLTVV.

The table lists this clone with many counts. The rearrangement links TRBV11-2 to TRBJ2-1; maybe TRBD2 (6 bases). Trimming cost V 2 bases and J 3 bases, with 11 bases left between them. Per germline, CDR1 SGHAT and CDR2 FQNNGV. The length of the CDR3 is 15 residues. Here the CDR3 DNA reads TGTGCCAGCAGCTTACTAGCGACCAGCTACAATGAGCAGTTCTTC. It encodes CASSLLATSYNEQFF.

There are many counts of this clone. This chain uses TRBV28 with TRBJ2-5, with TRBD2 matching 12 bases. V was clipped by 5 bases and J by 1 base; unmatched bases: 5. The germline gives CDR1 MDHEN, CDR2 SYDVKM. This CDR3 contains 16 residues. The CDR3 region is CASSLGTSGPQETQYF. In DNA, the CDR3 is TGTGCCAGCAGTCTGGGGACTAGCGGGCCCCAAGAGACCCAGTACTTC. The full variable domain, completed using reference TRBV28 and TRBJ2-5, is DVKVTQSSRYLVKRTGEKVFLECVQDMDHENMFWYRQDPGLGLRLIYFSYDVKMKEKGDIPEGYSVSREKKERFSLILESASTNQTSMYLCASSLGTSGPQETQYFGPGTRLLVL.

To note about this clone: A much larger clone sits a single nucleotide away, making a read error possible. The chain has TRBV19 and TRBJ2-2, with D tentatively TRBD2 (6 bases). Trimming removed 0 bases from V and 6 bases from J, with 11 bases in between. The germline CDR1 and CDR2 sequences are LNHDA and SQIVND (reference sequence). This CDR3 has 15 residues. In DNA, the CDR3 is TGTGCCAGTAGTATAGACTGGAGGGCCGCCGGGGAGCTGTTTTTT. Its protein is CASSIDWRAAGELFF. The entire variable domain, with the rest obtained from reference TRBV19 and TRBJ2-2, is as follows: DGGITQSPKYLFRKEGQNVTLSCEQNLNHDAMYWYRQDPGQGLRLIYYSQIVNDFQKGDIAEGYSVSREKKESFPLTVTSAQKNPTAFYLCASSIDWRAAGELFFGEGSRLTVL.

As DNA, the CDR3 is TGCGCCAGCAGCTTGGAGGGCACCGGGGAGCTGTTTTTT. Translated: CASSLEGTGELFF. The chain employs TRBV5-1 and TRBJ2-2; D is uncertain. CDR1 is SGHRS, CDR2 YFSETQ, per germline. This CDR3 comprises 13 residues. Trimming removed 0 bases at V and 4 bases at J, with 4 bases between.

This clone is medium-sized in the sample. The chain joins TRBV6-2 or TRBV6-3 to TRBJ2-1; D tentatively fits TRBD1 or TRBD2 (5 bases each). This CDR3 spans 15 amino acids. V lost 6 bases to trimming and J lost 0 bases, with 12 bases between them. The germline V gene encodes CDR1 MNHEY and CDR2 SVGEGT. For the CDR3, the DNA is TGTGCCAGCAGCAGCATGAGGGGCTCCTACAATGAGCAGTTCTTC. Encoded protein: CASSSMRGSYNEQFF.

This clone was seen many times. The rearrangement uses TRBV29-1 and TRBJ2-3; no reliable D call. The CDR3 covers 13 residues. Germline loops: CDR1 SQVTM, CDR2 ANQGSEA. Trimming took off 5 bases at V and 2 bases at J, with 11 bases between the two ends. CDR3 region: CSVSAENTDTQYF. CDR3 nucleotide sequence: TGCAGCGTTAGCGCGGAAAACACAGATACGCAGTATTTT.

This clone was found many times. This chain uses TRBV11-2 with TRBJ2-2, with D possibly being TRBD2 (5 bases). This CDR3 is built from 14 residues. V lost 3 bases and J 2 bases, leaving 7 bases between the germline ends. CDR1 is SGHAT and CDR2 is FQNNGV in the germline V gene. The CDR3 DNA reads TGTGCCAGCAGCTTCAGCGGTAACACCGGGGAGCTGTTTTTT. It encodes CASSFSGNTGELFF.

This clone has ten or more counts. The V and J genes are TRBV3-1 and TRBJ2-7, with no clear D. This CDR3 has 13 amino acids. V lost 1 base and J 6 bases, leaving 10 bases between the germline ends. The germline V gene encodes CDR1 LGHDT and CDR2 YNNKEL (reference sequence). CDR3 sequence (DNA): TGTGCCAGCAGCCAAGGAGTTCTAGTCGAGCAGTACTTC. This sequence encodes CASSQGVLVEQYF.

This clone was recorded at least ten times. J is TRBJ1-2 and V is TRBV20-1; unclear D gene. The CDR3 covers 12 residues. Looked up from germline, CDR1 is DFQATT and CDR2 is SNEGSKA (reference sequence). V was pared by 4 bases and J by 3 bases, with 9 bases between. Here the CDR3 DNA reads TGCAGTGCTACGGCCGAATACTATGGCTACACCTTC. Translated: CSATAEYYGYTF.

This clone showed up many times. The chain employs TRBV30 and TRBJ2-2, with TRBD2 identical over 12 bases. The V gene's germline CDR1 is GTSNPN and CDR2 SVGIG (reference sequence). The CDR3 is 14 amino acids. The V segment lost 2 bases and the J segment 7 bases; nucleotides outside the gene matches: 2. The CDR3 DNA reads as TGTGCCTGGAGTCGACTAGCGGGAGTCGGGGAGCTGTTTTTT. Translating gives CAWSRLAGVGELFF.

As to this clone: A read error may produce the germline difference seen at one junction end. The chain links TRBV11-1 to TRBJ2-3; D possibly matches TRBD1 or TRBD2 (5 bases each). CDR1 is SGHAT, CDR2 FQDESV, per germline (reference sequence). The CDR3 is 16 amino acids. The CDR3 DNA reads as TGTGCCAGCAGCCTAGGGACGGGCCTTAGCACATATACGCAGTATTTT. This gives the protein CASSLGTGLSTYTQYF.

This clone was observed many times. The chain couples TRBV20-1 to TRBJ2-4; D is possibly TRBD2 (7 bases). The CDR3 runs 16 residues. V was pared by 7 bases and J by 0 bases, with 19 bases between. The germline V gene encodes CDR1 DFQATT and CDR2 SNEGSKA (reference sequence). The CDR3 DNA reads TGCAGTGAGGGGGGGGCACTGAGGCTAGCCAAAAACATTCAGTACTTC. This sequence encodes CSEGGALRLAKNIQYF.

This clone was recorded many times. Additional DNA sequences in this sample encode the identical CDR3. The chain carries TRBV19 and TRBJ2-7, with 9 bases aligning to TRBD1. The CDR3 runs 13 residues. V shed 5 bases and J 6 bases; nucleotides not matched to a gene: 5. From germline, CDR1 is LNHDA and CDR2 SQIVND (reference sequence). CDR3 amino acids: CASSAATGGEQYF. The CDR3 DNA sequence: TGTGCCAGTAGTGCCGCGACAGGGGGCGAGCAGTACTTC. The full variable domain, completed using reference TRBV19 and TRBJ2-7, is DGGITQSPKYLFRKEGQNVTLSCEQNLNHDAMYWYRQDPGQGLRLIYYSQIVNDFQKGDIAEGYSVSREKKESFPLTVTSAQKNPTAFYLCASSAATGGEQYFGPGTRLTVT.